These 10 T cell receptor beta chains came from one sample sequenced in a study of blood T cells in healthy people across ages. Using a J-beta primer mix together with a sample-barcoded 5' primer, a second PCR was run for roughly 7 to 11 cycles. TCRdb called the 5' RACE reads again in MiXCR, with one record for every CDR3 protein. The sample consists of around 1,700,000 distinct CDR3 sequences, roughly 27% of them appearing once. Sequenced input: blood. The source of these receptors is a woman aged 30 to 39 in good health.

Concerning this clonotype: Being one base from a much bigger clone, this may be a read error. J is TRBJ2-4 and V is TRBV28; D is perhaps TRBD2 (5 bases). The J call is in doubt because the DNA end fits TRBJ2-5 better. Germline CDR1 MDHEN, CDR2 SYDVKM. The CDR3 has 14 residues. CDR3 protein: CAGSSGLRRETQYF. Here the CDR3 DNA reads TGTGCCGGCAGTTCCGGACTTAGGAGGGAGACCCAGTACTTC.

This clonotype occurred a few times. The J gene is TRBJ2-4, the V gene TRBV28; D is perhaps TRBD1 (5 bases). This CDR3 is built from 15 residues. Germline CDR1 MDHEN, CDR2 SYDVKM. The germline V and J ends were trimmed by 5 bases and 1 base, with 12 bases remaining between them. As DNA, the CDR3 is TGTGCCAGCAGTCCTGACAGTACCGCCAAAAACATTCAGTACTTC. This gives the protein CASSPDSTAKNIQYF.

This sequence joins TRBV11-1 and TRBJ2-5; 7 bases align to TRBD2. The CDR3 has 14 amino acids. The J segment lost 6 bases and the V segment lost 3 bases, leaving 7 bases of the junction unmatched. Germline loops: CDR1 SGHAT, CDR2 FQDESV (reference sequence). DNA for the CDR3: TGTGCCAGCAGCTTCCTCGCGGGGGTCAAGACCCAGTACTTC. Encoded protein: CASSFLAGVKTQYF.

In its sample, this clonotype was seen a few times. This chain uses TRBV5-1 with TRBJ2-1; TRBD2 might be the D (6 bases). In germline, CDR1 is SGHRS, CDR2 YFSETQ. The V and J ends lost 2 bases and 9 bases respectively, with 12 bases between them. This CDR3 region has 13 residues. Written as DNA, the CDR3 is TGCGCCAGCAGCTTTGAGGGGCGGGGTGAGCAGTTCTTC. This gives the protein CASSFEGRGEQFF.

To note about this clonotype: At one of its ends the junction is not consistent with the germline gene, which may arise from a read error. This sequence joins TRBV5-1 and TRBJ2-7; 8 bases align to TRBD1. CDR1 is SGHRS and CDR2 is YFSETQ in the germline V gene. CDR3 length equals 15 residues. CDR3 sequence: CAGSLAGTGLNEQYF. CDR3 in DNA: TGCGCCGGCAGCTTGGCCGGGACAGGTCTCAACGAGCAGTACTTC.

This clonotype was found a few times. The chain links TRBV18 to TRBJ2-3, with TRBD2 identical over 7 bases. This CDR3 is built from 16 residues. Germline assignment: CDR1 KGHSH and CDR2 LQKENI. V shed 5 bases, J shed 4 bases, and the junction held 12 bases outside the gene matches. CDR3 in DNA: TGTGCCAGCTCAAGAGCTAGCGGAACCGACGCAGATACGCAGTATTTT. Translating gives CASSRASGTDADTQYF.

This clonotype has just a few counts. The rearrangement uses TRBV10-3 and TRBJ1-2, with D possibly being TRBD1 (6 bases). The CDR3 runs 14 residues. Germline values: CDR1 ENHRY, CDR2 SYGVKD. Trimming took off 6 bases at V and 0 bases at J, with 11 bases between the two ends. The CDR3 spells CAISSGTSNYGYTF. CDR3 coding DNA: TGTGCCATCAGCTCCGGGACATCTAACTATGGCTACACCTTC.

This clonotype was counted only a few times. The gene calls are TRBV24-1 and TRBJ2-3; weak D call: TRBD1 (6 bases). The CDR3 runs to 15 residues. In germline, CDR1 is KGHDR, CDR2 SFDVKD. V was trimmed by 6 bases and J by 1 base, leaving 13 bases between them. The CDR3 sequence is CATSNAGAGTDTQYF. As DNA, the CDR3 is TGTGCCACCAGTAACGCAGGGGCGGGCACAGATACGCAGTATTTT.

In its sample, this clonotype was seen many times. The V gene is TRBV9, the J gene TRBJ2-7; TRBD2 aligns across 7 bases. Germline CDR1 reads SGDLS; CDR2 reads YYNGEE. J was trimmed by 2 bases and V by 0 bases; bases with no gene match: 2. The CDR3 runs to 14 residues. The CDR3 sequence is CASSVASGTYEQYF. In DNA, the CDR3 is TGTGCCAGCAGCGTAGCAAGCGGGACCTACGAGCAGTACTTC.

This clonotype came up a few times. V usage is TRBV7-2 and J usage is TRBJ2-6; D call uncertain. V lost 7 bases to trimming and J lost 0 bases, with 10 bases between them. The CDR3 has 15 amino acids. Germline lookup yields CDR1 SGHTA and CDR2 FQGNSA. The CDR3 DNA reads as TGTGCCAGCAACGATTGGGTCTCTGGGGCCAACGTCCTGACTTTC. This sequence encodes CASNDWVSGANVLTF. The full variable domain, with the rest looked up from reference TRBV7-2 and TRBJ2-6, is GAGVSQSPSNKVTEKGKDVELRCDPISGHTALYWYRQSLGQGLEFLIYFQGNSAPDKSGLPSDRFSAERTGGSVSTLTIQRTQQEDSAVYLCASNDWVSGANVLTFGAGSRLTVL.